A selection of T cell receptor beta chains follows, all from one sample in a study of blood T cell repertoires in COVID-19. Profiled with immunoSEQ multiplex PCR; TCRdb holds only in-frame clones, not every one. The sample consists of 150,000 to 200,000 clones, about 78% of them appearing once. Specimen: PBMCs or T cells enriched from blood (not recorded which). The source of these receptors is a woman aged 45 to 65 who had recovered from COVID-19. Each CDR3 is given with its conserved first and last residue. D genes are given only for firm matches. Some rows have no size entry. The others give once, few or many, or a class for an expanded clone.

>TRBV7-6|TRBJ1-1|-|once
TGTGCCAGCAGCTTAGGCAGGGTGAACACTGAAGCTTTCTTT
CASSLGRVNTEAFF
>TRBV7-9|TRBJ2-2|-|few
TGTGCCAGCAGCTTATCACTAACTAGCCTTACCGGGGAGCTGTTTTTT
CASSLSLTSLTGELFF
>TRBV4-1|TRBJ1-5|-|-
TGCGCCAGCAGCCAAGAAGCGATCGTGGACATCGGCAATCAGCCCCAGCATTTT
CASSQEAIVDIGNQPQHF
>TRBV14|TRBJ2-7|-|-
TGTGCCAGCAGCCAAGTTGGCGGGGGCCCCTACGAGCAGTACTTC
CASSQVGGGPYEQYF
>TRBV6-2/TRBV6-3|TRBJ1-5|-|-
TGTGCCAGCAGCCCAGCGATTGAAAATCAGCCCCAGCATTTT
CASSPAIENQPQHF
>TRBV5-1|TRBJ2-7|-|-
TGCGCCAGCAGCATTGCAGGGTCGGAAGTTTACGAGCAGTACTTC
CASSIAGSEVYEQYF
>TRBV30|TRBJ2-7|TRBD1|-
TGTGCCTGGAGTGAAGTTGGAAGGGACAGGGAAAGGGGCGAGCAGTACTTC
CAWSEVGRDRERGEQYF
>TRBV7-8|TRBJ2-3|-|-
TGTGCCAGCAGCTTAGGCCCCAGATTTTCCTCCACAGATACGCAGTATTTT
CASSLGPRFSSTDTQYF
>TRBV30|TRBJ2-3|TRBD1|-
TGTGCCTGGCGTGGGACAGGGAGCACAGATACGCAGTATTTT
CAWRGTGSTDTQYF
>TRBV7-2|TRBJ2-7|-|-
TGTGCCAGCAGCCCTTTTCAGGGCGAGCAGTACTTC
CASSPFQGEQYF